This T cell receptor beta chain came from a study of cytomegalovirus exposure and HLA in healthy donors. The CDR3 runs to 14 residues. Trimming took 4 bases from V and 1 from J; bases not matched to a gene: 4. CDR1 SGHNT and CDR2 YYREEE come from the germline V gene (reference sequence). PCR primers comprised 60 Vbeta and 13 Jbeta primers. Method: immunoSEQ multiplex PCR; TCRdb's copy keeps in-frame clones and lacks some. The data show 140,000 to 150,000 clones, more than 60% seen once. Study conclusions and caveats: The classifier reportedly diagnosed cytomegalovirus status with high sensitivity and specificity. The listing of 150 or so TCR beta chains classed them as cytomegalovirus-associated.

This clone was counted between two and nine times. The antigen remains undetermined. Other DNA sequences in the sample encode the same CDR3. Sequenced input: PBMCs. The J gene is TRBJ1-1, the V gene TRBV5-4; 7 bases map to TRBD1. The TCR was taken from a man aged 35 to 55 in good health and CMV-seropositive. The CDR3 is CASSARDRNTEAFF. CDR3 nucleotide sequence: TGTGCCAGCAGCGCCCGGGACAGGAACACTGAAGCTTTCTTT.